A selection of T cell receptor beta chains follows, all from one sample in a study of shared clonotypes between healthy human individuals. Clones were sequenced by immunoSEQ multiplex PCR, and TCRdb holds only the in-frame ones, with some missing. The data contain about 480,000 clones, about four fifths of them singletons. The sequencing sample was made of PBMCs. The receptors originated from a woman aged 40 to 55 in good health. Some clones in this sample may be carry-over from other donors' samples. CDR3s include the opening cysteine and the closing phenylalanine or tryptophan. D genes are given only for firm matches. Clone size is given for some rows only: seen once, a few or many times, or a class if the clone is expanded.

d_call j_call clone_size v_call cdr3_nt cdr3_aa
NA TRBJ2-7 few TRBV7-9 TGTGCCAGCAGCTTCACGGAGGGGTCAGGGGAGCAGTACTTC CASSFTEGSGEQYF
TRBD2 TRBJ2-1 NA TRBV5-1 TGCGCCAGCAGCGCGCCGGGACTAGCGGGAGTAAATGAGCAGTTCTTC CASSAPGLAGVNEQFF
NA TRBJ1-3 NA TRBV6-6 TGTGCCAGCAGTTACTCTAGACAGGGAAACACCATATATTTT CASSYSRQGNTIYF
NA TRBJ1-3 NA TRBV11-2 TGTGCCAGCAGCTTCGTTTGGGGGCTAGGAAACACCATATATTTT CASSFVWGLGNTIYF
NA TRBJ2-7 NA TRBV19 TGTGCCAGTAAACCCGGAACAGTCTCCTACGAGCAGTACTTC CASKPGTVSYEQYF
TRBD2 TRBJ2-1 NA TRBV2 TGTGCCAGCAAGCAGCGGGAGTCGGGGAATGAGCAGTTCTTC CASKQRESGNEQFF
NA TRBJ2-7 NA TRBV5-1 TGCGCCAGCAGCTTGGACCGACAGAAGTACGAGCAGTACTTC CASSLDRQKYEQYF
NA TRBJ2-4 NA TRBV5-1 TGCGCCAGCAGCTCGCAGGGTGGAGCGTCGAACATTCAGTACTTC CASSSQGGASNIQYF
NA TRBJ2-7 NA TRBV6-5 TGTGCCAGCAGTTTAGGGGGGGCAACGACCTACGAGCAGTACTTC CASSLGGATTYEQYF
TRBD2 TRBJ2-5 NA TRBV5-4 TGTGCCAGCAGGATGGCGGGAGGGCCGGAGACCCAGTACTTC CASRMAGGPETQYF
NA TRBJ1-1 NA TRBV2 TGTGCCAGCCAAAGTGCCGTCAGGGCAAAAGACACTGAAGCTTTCTTT CASQSAVRAKDTEAFF
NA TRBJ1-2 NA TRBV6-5 TGTGCCAGCAGTCCCAACGGAGAGACGAACTATGGCTACACCTTC CASSPNGETNYGYTF
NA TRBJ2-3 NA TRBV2 TGTGCCAGCAGTGTATCGAGCACCCAGGATACGCAGTATTTT CASSVSSTQDTQYF
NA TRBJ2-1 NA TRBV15 TGTGCCACCAGCAGCGGACCAATCAATGAGCAGTTCTTC CATSSGPINEQFF
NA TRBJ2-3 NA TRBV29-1 TGCAGCGTCGATGATAGTGGGTCAGATACGCAGTATTTT CSVDDSGSDTQYF
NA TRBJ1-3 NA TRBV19 TGTGCCAGTAGTCCTGGACAGACCATAAAGAGCTCTGGAAACACCATATATTTT CASSPGQTIKSSGNTIYF
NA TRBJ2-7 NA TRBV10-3 TGTGCCATAAAGCCCTCGACCTCCTACGAGCAGTACTTC CAIKPSTSYEQYF
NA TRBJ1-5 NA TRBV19 TGTGCCAGTAGTAGACAGGCAGGTCCGGGACAGCCCCAGCATTTT CASSRQAGPGQPQHF
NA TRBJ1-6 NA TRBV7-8 TGTGCCAGCAGCTTGGGAAGCTCAGGGTTAGGTTCACCCCTCCACTTT CASSLGSSGLGSPLHF
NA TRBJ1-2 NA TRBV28 TGTGCCAGCAGGGTAGCTTCTAACTATGGCTACACCTTC CASRVASNYGYTF
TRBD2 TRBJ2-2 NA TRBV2 TGTGCCAGCAGGCAACTAGCGGATAACACCGGGGAGCTGTTTTTT CASRQLADNTGELFF
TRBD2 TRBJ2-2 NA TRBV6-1 TGTGCCAGCAGTGATGTCCGCGGGAGATTGGCCGGGGAGCTGTTTTTT CASSDVRGRLAGELFF
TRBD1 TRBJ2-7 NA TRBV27 TGTGCCAGCAGTTGGGACAGGGGCGACGAGCAGTACTTC CASSWDRGDEQYF
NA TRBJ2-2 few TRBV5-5 TGTGCCAGCAGCTTGACAGGGTCTGAGGGGGAGCTGTTTTTT CASSLTGSEGELFF
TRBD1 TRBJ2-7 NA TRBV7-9 TGTGCCAGCAGCCTCACAGGGGAAGTCGAGCAGTACTTC CASSLTGEVEQYF
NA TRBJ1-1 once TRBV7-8 TGTGCCAGCAGCTTAGTCCAGGGACGCACTGAAGCTTTCTTT CASSLVQGRTEAFF